Following are 27 T cell receptor beta chains from one sample sequenced in a study of T cells in localized non-small cell lung cancer. The protocol was immunoSEQ multiplex PCR, while the TCRdb copy is restricted to in-frame clones and leaves out a portion. The sample shows about 41,000 clones, 70% to 90% of them seen only once. Sequenced here: peripheral blood, sampled before any cancer treatment. All receptors derive from a woman between 18 and 55 years old with stage III lung adenocarcinoma.

This chain uses TRBV15 with TRBJ1-5; 7 bases agree with TRBD1. This CDR3 comprises 15 residues. Germline lookup yields CDR1 LNHNV and CDR2 YYDKDF (reference sequence). Trimming took 2 bases from V and 9 from J; bases not matched to a gene: 10. The CDR3 sequence: CATSRLDREGGPQHF. The DNA of the CDR3 is TGTGCCACCAGCAGACTAGACAGGGAGGGGGGGCCCCAGCATTTT.

This clone showed up just a few times. The chain couples TRBV5-8 to TRBJ1-4, with D hard to call. Trimming stripped 0 bases from V and 5 bases from J, with 11 bases between. Germline V gene sequence: CDR1 SGHTS, CDR2 YDEGEE. The CDR3 extends over 15 amino acids. CDR3 in amino acids: CASSLGQAINEKLFF. The CDR3 DNA is TGTGCCAGCAGCTTGGGTCAGGCCATCAATGAAAAACTGTTTTTT.

The V call is TRBV5-1, the J call TRBJ1-2; TRBD1 matches at 10 bases. This CDR3 spans 15 amino acids. After removal of 4 bases from V and 4 bases from J, the junction contained 7 bases not matched to a gene. Germline V gene data show CDR1 as SGHRS and CDR2 as YFSETQ. DNA for the CDR3: TGCGCCAGCAGCCCCGACAGGGGGCGAGTCTATGGCTACACCTTC. It is translated as CASSPDRGRVYGYTF.

This clone was recorded only once. This chain's CDR3 is CASSSQGGLPPGELFF. In nucleotides, the CDR3 is TGTGCCAGCAGCTCCCAGGGGGGATTACCCCCCGGGGAGCTGTTTTTT. This chain connects TRBV9 to TRBJ2-2; D might be TRBD1 (7 bases). CDR1 is SGDLS and CDR2 is YYNGEE in the germline V gene. V lost 4 bases and J 6 bases, leaving 19 bases between the germline ends. The CDR3 has 16 amino acids.

The chain links TRBV19 to TRBJ1-2, with D unclear. This CDR3 is 12 amino acids long. Trimming removed 5 bases from V and 5 bases from J, with 9 bases in between. Germline assignment: CDR1 LNHDA and CDR2 SQIVND (reference sequence). The CDR3 protein is CASSSARYGYTF. CDR3 in DNA: TGTGCCAGTAGTTCAGCCAGGTATGGCTACACCTTC.

In its sample, this clone was seen once. This chain uses TRBV5-1 with TRBJ1-1, with 8 bases aligning to TRBD1. The junction had 2 bases not matched to a gene; V was cut back by 3 bases and J by 1 base. The length of the CDR3 is 14 residues. Germline values: CDR1 SGHRS, CDR2 YFSETQ. The CDR3 loop is CASSWGQENTEAFF. The CDR3 DNA follows: TGCGCCAGCAGCTGGGGACAGGAGAACACTGAAGCTTTCTTT.

The chain joins TRBV2 to TRBJ2-2; D call uncertain. Germline CDR1 and CDR2: SNHLY and FYNNEI. The CDR3 loop spans 13 amino acids. Trimming took 4 bases from V and 6 from J, leaving 9 bases between them. CDR3 loop: CASSARESGELFF. CDR3 coding DNA: TGTGCCAGCAGTGCACGAGAATCCGGGGAGCTGTTTTTT.

This sequence joins TRBV19 and TRBJ1-2; 9 bases agree with TRBD1. Germline lookup yields CDR1 LNHDA and CDR2 SQIVND (reference sequence). V gave up 5 bases and J gave up 4 bases; unmatched junction bases: 5. The CDR3 runs to 14 residues. Written as DNA, the CDR3 is TGTGCCAGTAGTGTGGGACAGGGAAGCTATGGCTACACCTTC. It codes for CASSVGQGSYGYTF.

The genes are TRBV28 and TRBJ1-6; 7 bases match TRBD1. The length of the CDR3 is 17 residues. Germline CDR1 reads MDHEN; CDR2 reads SYDVKM. Trimming at V came to 3 bases and at J to 0 bases, leaving 5 bases not matched to a gene. For the CDR3, the DNA is TGTGCCAGCAGTTTCGCGACAGGGAGCTCCTATAATTCACCCCTCCACTTT. Its translation: CASSFATGSSYNSPLHF. The full variable domain, in which reference TRBV28 and TRBJ1-6 provide the parts outside the CDR3, is DVKVTQSSRYLVKRTGEKVFLECVQDMDHENMFWYRQDPGLGLRLIYFSYDVKMKEKGDIPEGYSVSREKKERFSLILESASTNQTSMYLCASSFATGSSYNSPLHFGNGTRLTVT.

The V gene is TRBV29-1, the J gene TRBJ2-5; the D gene is possibly TRBD2 (6 bases). The CDR3 is made up of 12 amino acids. Germline V lookup: CDR1 SQVTM, CDR2 ANQGSEA. V was cut by 6 bases and J by 4 bases, with 12 bases left in between. The CDR3 loop is CSVGGLSETQYF. In DNA form, the CDR3 reads TGCAGCGTGGGAGGACTTTCAGAGACCCAGTACTTC.

The rearrangement uses TRBV5-6 and TRBJ2-4; 7 bases are shared with TRBD1. The CDR3 is 14 amino acids. Trimming cost V 0 bases and J 9 bases; bases outside gene matches: 6. Looked up from germline, CDR1 is SGHDT and CDR2 is YYEEEE. The CDR3 reads CASSLGGGRGIQYF. The CDR3 DNA reads TGTGCCAGCAGCTTGGGAGGGGGCCGTGGCATTCAGTACTTC.

J is TRBJ2-7 and V is TRBV9, with TRBD1 identical over 12 bases. This CDR3 spans 16 amino acids. Per the germline V gene, CDR1 is SGDLS and CDR2 is YYNGEE. With V trimmed by 1 base and J by 3 bases, 5 bases remained unmatched. CDR3 sequence: CASSVTGQGAHYEQYF. CDR3 DNA: TGTGCCAGCAGCGTAACGGGACAGGGGGCCCACTACGAGCAGTACTTC.

The chain recombines TRBV19 with TRBJ1-1, with 9 bases lining up with TRBD1. Losses at the gene ends were 6 bases for V and 5 bases for J; bases not matched to a gene: 10. Germline-derived CDR1 and CDR2 are LNHDA and SQIVND (reference sequence). The CDR3 runs to 15 residues. CDR3 in DNA: TGTGCCAGTAGCTCTCCGGGGACAGGGCGGACTGAAGCTTTCTTT. The encoded protein is CASSSPGTGRTEAFF.

The V call is TRBV27, the J call TRBJ2-3; possibly TRBD2 for D (6 bases). The CDR3 has 15 amino acids. V lost 7 bases and J 0 bases, leaving 14 bases between the germline ends. Looked up from germline, CDR1 is MNHEY and CDR2 is SMNVEV (reference sequence). CDR3 in amino acids: CASKRGEWSTDTQYF. CDR3 bases: TGTGCCAGCAAACGCGGGGAGTGGAGCACAGATACGCAGTATTTT.

CDR3 coding DNA: TGTGCCAGCAGACCTGGACAGTCGAATTCACCCCTCCACTTT. Translation: CASRPGQSNSPLHF. The V call is TRBV2, the J call TRBJ1-6; D is perhaps TRBD1 (6 bases). This CDR3 region has 14 residues. The V gene's germline CDR1 is SNHLY and CDR2 FYNNEI. V was trimmed by 6 bases and J by 7 bases, leaving 13 bases between them.

This clone appeared once. The rearrangement uses TRBV15 and TRBJ2-3; D call uncertain. The CDR3 totals 13 residues. Germline V lookup: CDR1 LNHNV, CDR2 YYDKDF (reference sequence). V was trimmed by 0 bases and J by 6 bases, leaving 7 bases between them. Here the CDR3 reads CATSRDRSDTQYF. CDR3 bases: TGTGCCACCAGCAGAGATCGTTCGGATACGCAGTATTTT.

The chain recombines TRBV18 with TRBJ2-5, with no clear D. Germline CDR1 is KGHSH and CDR2 is LQKENI. The CDR3 contains 13 residues. The germline V and J ends were trimmed by 4 bases and 6 bases, with 12 bases remaining between them. In DNA, the CDR3 is TGTGCCAGCTCACTGGGCCTACAGCAGACCCAGTACTTC. Translated: CASSLGLQQTQYF.

The chain employs TRBV7-9 and TRBJ2-4, with D perhaps matching TRBD1 (6 bases). The V gene lost 5 bases and the J gene lost 0 bases, with 20 bases spanning the gap. CDR1 and CDR2 from the germline V gene are SEHNR and FQNEAQ (reference sequence). The CDR3 totals 18 residues. The CDR3 sequence: CASSPGQLPLLAKNIQYF. The CDR3 nucleotides read TGTGCCAGCAGCCCCGGACAGTTACCTCTCTTAGCCAAAAACATTCAGTACTTC.

CDR3 sequence: CASGGTGLETQYF. The CDR3 DNA reads TGTGCCAGTGGGGGGACAGGGCTCGAGACCCAGTACTTC. This chain uses TRBV19 with TRBJ2-5; 9 bases agree with TRBD1. The germline CDR1 and CDR2 sequences are LNHDA and SQIVND (reference sequence). V gave up 8 bases and J gave up 5 bases; unmatched junction bases: 6. The CDR3 runs 13 residues.

The V gene is TRBV6-1, the J gene TRBJ1-2; unclear D gene. Germline V gene data show CDR1 as MNHNS and CDR2 as SASEGT. CDR3 length: 11 amino acids. For the CDR3, the DNA is TGTGTCACTGGGGTGGGTTTGATTTACACCTTC. Its translation is CVTGVGLIYTF.

This chain links TRBV15 with TRBJ1-3, with D uncertain. The germline V and J ends were trimmed by 4 bases and 4 bases, with 14 bases remaining between them. Germline lookup yields CDR1 LNHNV and CDR2 YYDKDF (reference sequence). The CDR3 has 15 residues. The DNA for the CDR3 is TGTGCCACCAGCATGGACTTCAACACGGGAAACACCATATATTTT. As protein: CATSMDFNTGNTIYF.

The chain carries TRBV19 and TRBJ2-7; D is possibly TRBD1 (7 bases). The CDR3 loop spans 14 amino acids. Germline V CDR1 and CDR2: LNHDA, SQIVND (reference sequence). V lost 6 bases to trimming and J lost 5 bases, with 17 bases between them. The CDR3 bases are TGTGCCAGTAGCATGGGCGGGACAGATAACGAGCAGTACTTC. This gives the protein CASSMGGTDNEQYF.

J is TRBJ2-1 and V is TRBV7-2; possible D gene TRBD2, 7 bases. From germline, CDR1 is SGHTA and CDR2 FQGNSA. The CDR3 has 15 residues. The germline V and J ends were trimmed by 5 bases and 4 bases, with 15 bases remaining between them. For the CDR3, the DNA is TGTGCCAGCAGCCCCGGGGGGCGAAATTACAATGAGCAGTTCTTC. Protein: CASSPGGRNYNEQFF.

The chain employs TRBV5-1 and TRBJ2-1; either TRBD1 or TRBD2 may supply D (5 bases each). Per the germline V gene, CDR1 is SGHRS and CDR2 is YFSETQ. V was clipped by 4 bases and J by 9 bases, with 17 bases between them. The CDR3 is made up of 14 amino acids. In DNA form, the CDR3 reads TGCGCCAGCAGCCTCCGGGACCGAAAGCTTGAGCAGTTCTTC. It encodes CASSLRDRKLEQFF.

This chain links TRBV7-2 with TRBJ1-5; D is unclear. The germline V and J ends were trimmed by 0 bases and 6 bases, with 6 bases remaining between them. Germline-derived CDR1 and CDR2 are SGHTA and FQGNSA. The CDR3 loop spans 13 amino acids. CDR3 sequence: CASSLALGQPQHF. CDR3 nucleotide sequence: TGTGCCAGCAGCTTAGCGCTGGGTCAGCCCCAGCATTTT.

This chain joins TRBV6-5 and TRBJ1-5; 10 bases map to TRBD1. Germline CDR1 and CDR2: MNHEY and SVGAGI. Trimming took 4 bases from V and 4 from J; bases not matched to a gene: 4. CDR3 length: 15 amino acids. The CDR3 region is CASSSGQGWNQPQHF. In nucleotides, the CDR3 is TGTGCCAGCAGTTCGGGACAGGGGTGGAATCAGCCCCAGCATTTT.

The rearrangement joins TRBV7-9 to TRBJ2-2; tentatively, D is TRBD1 (5 bases). Trimming took off 2 bases at V and 2 bases at J, with 6 bases between the two ends. The CDR3 covers 14 residues. The germline V gene encodes CDR1 SEHNR and CDR2 FQNEAQ (reference sequence). The CDR3 sequence: CASSLQGNTGELFF. CDR3 nucleotides: TGTGCCAGCAGCTTACAGGGAAACACCGGGGAGCTGTTTTTT.